Detailed here is one T cell receptor (beta chain). The CDR3 is 16 residues long. J gave up 1 base and V 4 bases, and 7 bases lay outside the gene matches. CDR1 is LGHNA and CDR2 is YSLEER in the germline V gene. This record belongs to a study of shared clonotypes between healthy human individuals. The protocol was immunoSEQ multiplex PCR, while the TCRdb copy is restricted to in-frame clones and leaves out a portion. The sample holds fewer than 1.6 million clones; less than 99% are singletons and the top ten take 0.36%. Sequenced input: naive CD4+ T cells sorted from blood. The subset: CD45RA+ positively selected. The receptor was isolated from a man aged 30-40 years in good health. The chain recombines TRBV4-3 with TRBJ2-1; TRBD2 matches at 7 bases. Written as DNA, the CDR3 is TGCGCCAGCAGCCCGAACCTAGCGGAGTCCTACAATGAGCAGTTCTTC. It encodes CASSPNLAESYNEQFF.